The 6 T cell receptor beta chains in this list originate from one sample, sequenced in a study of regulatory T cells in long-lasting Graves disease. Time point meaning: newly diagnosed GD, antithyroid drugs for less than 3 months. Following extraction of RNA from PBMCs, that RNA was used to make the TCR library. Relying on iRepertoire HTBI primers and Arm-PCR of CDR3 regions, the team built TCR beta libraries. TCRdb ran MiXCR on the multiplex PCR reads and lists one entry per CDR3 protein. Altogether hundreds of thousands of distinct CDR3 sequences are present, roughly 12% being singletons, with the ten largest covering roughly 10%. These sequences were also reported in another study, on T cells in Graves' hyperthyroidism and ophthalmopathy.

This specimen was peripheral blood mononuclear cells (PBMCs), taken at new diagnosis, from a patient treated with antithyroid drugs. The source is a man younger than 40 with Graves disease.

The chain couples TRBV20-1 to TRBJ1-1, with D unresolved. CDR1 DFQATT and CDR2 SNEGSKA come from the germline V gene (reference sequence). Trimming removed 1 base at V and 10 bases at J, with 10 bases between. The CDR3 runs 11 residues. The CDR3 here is CSARGTGRAFF. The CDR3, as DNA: TGCAGTGCTAGAGGGACCGGACGAGCTTTCTTT.

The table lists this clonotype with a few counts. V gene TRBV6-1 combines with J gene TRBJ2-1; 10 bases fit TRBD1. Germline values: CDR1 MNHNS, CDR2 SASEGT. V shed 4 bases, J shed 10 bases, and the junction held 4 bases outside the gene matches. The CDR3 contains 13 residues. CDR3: CASSVGTGAEQFF. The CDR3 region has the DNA TGTGCCAGCAGTGTCGGGACAGGGGCGGAGCAGTTCTTC.

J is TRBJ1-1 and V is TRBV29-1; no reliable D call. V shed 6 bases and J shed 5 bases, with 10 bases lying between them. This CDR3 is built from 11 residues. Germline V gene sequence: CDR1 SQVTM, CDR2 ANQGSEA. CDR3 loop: CSVHTDTEAFF. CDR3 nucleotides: TGCAGCGTCCACACCGATACTGAAGCTTTCTTT.

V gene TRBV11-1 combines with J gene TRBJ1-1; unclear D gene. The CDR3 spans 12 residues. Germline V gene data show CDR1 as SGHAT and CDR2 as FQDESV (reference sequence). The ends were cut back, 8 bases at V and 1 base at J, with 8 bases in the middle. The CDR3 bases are TGTGCCAGCGGCGGCCCGAACACTGAAGCTTTCTTT. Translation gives CASGGPNTEAFF.

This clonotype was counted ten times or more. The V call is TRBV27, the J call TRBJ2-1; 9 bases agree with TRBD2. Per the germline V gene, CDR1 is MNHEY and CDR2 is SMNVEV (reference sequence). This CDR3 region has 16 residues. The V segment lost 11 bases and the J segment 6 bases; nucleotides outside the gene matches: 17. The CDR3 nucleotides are TGTGCCGTATCCCCCCTTATGGGACTAGCAACCAATGAGCAGTTCTTC. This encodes CAVSPLMGLATNEQFF.

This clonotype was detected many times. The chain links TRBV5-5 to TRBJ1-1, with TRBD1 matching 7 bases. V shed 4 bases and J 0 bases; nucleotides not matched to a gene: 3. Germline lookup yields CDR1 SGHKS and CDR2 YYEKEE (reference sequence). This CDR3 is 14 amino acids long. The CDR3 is CASSRGGLNTEAFF. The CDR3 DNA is TGTGCCAGCAGCAGAGGGGGCTTGAACACTGAAGCTTTCTTT.